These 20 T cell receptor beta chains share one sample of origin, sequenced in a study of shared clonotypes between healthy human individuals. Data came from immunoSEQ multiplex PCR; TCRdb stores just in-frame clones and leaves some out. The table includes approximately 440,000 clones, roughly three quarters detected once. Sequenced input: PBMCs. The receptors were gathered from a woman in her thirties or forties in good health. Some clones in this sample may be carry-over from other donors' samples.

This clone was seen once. The CDR3 DNA sequence: TGTGCCAGCAGCTTACAAGCGGGAGGGGGAGATGAGCAGTTCTTC. Its translation is CASSLQAGGGDEQFF. The chain couples TRBV9 to TRBJ2-1; the match to TRBD2 covers 10 bases. The length of the CDR3 is 15 residues. Trimming cost V 4 bases and J 8 bases; bases outside gene matches: 9. CDR1 and CDR2 from the germline V gene are SGDLS and YYNGEE. Full variable domain (remainder filled in from reference TRBV9 and TRBJ2-1): DSGVTQTPKHLITATGQRVTLRCSPRSGDLSVYWYQQSLDQGLQFLIQYYNGEERAKGNILERFSAQQFPDLHSELNLSSLELGDSALYFCASSLQAGGGDEQFFGPGTRLTVL.

Here the CDR3 DNA reads TGCAGCGTTGGACAGGGGGCGCGTGGCTACACCTTC. Translation gives CSVGQGARGYTF. The chain carries TRBV29-1 and TRBJ1-2; 10 bases line up with TRBD1. The germline V gene encodes CDR1 SQVTM and CDR2 ANQGSEA. The CDR3 sequence is 12 residues long. Trimming cost V 4 bases and J 7 bases; bases outside gene matches: 3.

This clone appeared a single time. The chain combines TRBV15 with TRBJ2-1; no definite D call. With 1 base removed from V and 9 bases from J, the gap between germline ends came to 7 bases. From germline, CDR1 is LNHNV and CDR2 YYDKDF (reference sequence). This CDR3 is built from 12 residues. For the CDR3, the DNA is TGTGCCACCAGCAGAGCCAGCCCTGAGCAGTTCTTC. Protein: CATSRASPEQFF.

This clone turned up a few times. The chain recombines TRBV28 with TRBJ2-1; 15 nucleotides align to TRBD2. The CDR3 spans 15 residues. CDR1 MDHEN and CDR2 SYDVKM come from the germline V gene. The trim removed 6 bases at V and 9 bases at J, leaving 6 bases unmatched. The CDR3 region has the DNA TGTGCCAGCAGCTGGACTAGCGGGAGGGCTAGTGAGCAGTTCTTC. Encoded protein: CASSWTSGRASEQFF.

In DNA form, the CDR3 reads TGCGCCAGCAGCCATGAGCGGGGGACTATTAATGAAAAACTGTTTTTT. It encodes CASSHERGTINEKLFF. V and J are TRBV4-3 and TRBJ1-4; possible D gene TRBD1, 5 bases. CDR3 size: 16 residues. Germline-derived CDR1 and CDR2 are LGHNA and YSLEER. V was shortened by 3 bases and J by 4 bases, with 15 bases between the two germline ends.

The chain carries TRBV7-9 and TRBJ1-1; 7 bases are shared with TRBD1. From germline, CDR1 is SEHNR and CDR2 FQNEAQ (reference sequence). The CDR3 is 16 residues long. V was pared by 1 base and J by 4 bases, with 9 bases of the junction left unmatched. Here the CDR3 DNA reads TGTGCCAGCAGCTTAGGGTTACAGGGGTATTTCACTGAAGCTTTCTTT. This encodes CASSLGLQGYFTEAFF. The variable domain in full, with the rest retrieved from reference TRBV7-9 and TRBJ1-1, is DTGVSQNPRHKITKRGQNVTFRCDPISEHNRLYWYRQTLGQGPEFLTYFQNEAQLEKSRLLSDRFSAERPKGSFSTLEIQRTEQGDSAMYLCASSLGLQGYFTEAFFGQGTRLTVV.

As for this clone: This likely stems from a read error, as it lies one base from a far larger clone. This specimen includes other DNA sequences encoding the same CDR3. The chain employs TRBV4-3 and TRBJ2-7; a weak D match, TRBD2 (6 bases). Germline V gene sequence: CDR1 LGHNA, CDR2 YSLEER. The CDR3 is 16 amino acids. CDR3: CASSQDWGEGGHEQYF. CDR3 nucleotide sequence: TGCGCTAGCAGCCAAGATTGGGGGGAAGGCGGCCACGAGCAGTACTTC.

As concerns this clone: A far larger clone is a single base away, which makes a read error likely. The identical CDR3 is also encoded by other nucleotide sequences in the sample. The CDR3 spells CASSEGGFSNQPQHF. The CDR3 nucleotides are TGTGCCAGCAGTGAGGGGGGATTTAGCAATCAGCCCCAGCATTTT. V and J are TRBV2 and TRBJ1-5; D might be TRBD1 (5 bases). The CDR3 sequence is 15 residues long. Germline CDR1 is SNHLY and CDR2 is FYNNEI. The V gene lost 3 bases and the J gene lost 0 bases, with 9 bases spanning the gap.

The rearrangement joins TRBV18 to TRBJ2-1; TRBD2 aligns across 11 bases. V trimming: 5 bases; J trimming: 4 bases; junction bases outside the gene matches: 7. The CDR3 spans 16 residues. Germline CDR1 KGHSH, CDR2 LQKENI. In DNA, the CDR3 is TGTGCCAGCTCATCTACCGGGACTAGCGGTTACAATGAGCAGTTCTTC. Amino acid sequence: CASSSTGTSGYNEQFF.

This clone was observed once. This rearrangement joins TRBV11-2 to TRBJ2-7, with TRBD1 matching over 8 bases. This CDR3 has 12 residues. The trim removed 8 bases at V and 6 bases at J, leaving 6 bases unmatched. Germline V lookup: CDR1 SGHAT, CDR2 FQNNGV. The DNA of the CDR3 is TGTGCCAGCTTATCAGGGGGCGGCGAGCAGTACTTC. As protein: CASLSGGGEQYF.

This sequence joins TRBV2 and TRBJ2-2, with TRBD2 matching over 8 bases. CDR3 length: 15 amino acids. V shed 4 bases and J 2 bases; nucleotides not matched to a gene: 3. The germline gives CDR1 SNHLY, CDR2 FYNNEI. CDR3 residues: CASSGSGSNTGELFF. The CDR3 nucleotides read TGTGCCAGCAGTGGGAGCGGGAGCAACACCGGGGAGCTGTTTTTT.

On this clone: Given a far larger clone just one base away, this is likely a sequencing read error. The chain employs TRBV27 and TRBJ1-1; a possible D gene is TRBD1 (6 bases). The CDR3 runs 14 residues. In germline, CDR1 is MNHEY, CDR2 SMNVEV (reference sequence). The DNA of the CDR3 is TGTGCCGGCAGTAGGGGGGACCCTGGGACTGAAGCTTTCTTT. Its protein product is CAGSRGDPGTEAFF.

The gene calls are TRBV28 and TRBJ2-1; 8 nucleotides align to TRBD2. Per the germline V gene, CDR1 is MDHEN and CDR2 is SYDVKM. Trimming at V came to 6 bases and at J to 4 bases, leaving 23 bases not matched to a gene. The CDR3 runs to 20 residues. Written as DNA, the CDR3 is TGTGCCAGCAGAAAAAAGATCTGGCTAGCGGGCTTGTCGGGATACAATGAGCAGTTCTTC. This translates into CASRKKIWLAGLSGYNEQFF.

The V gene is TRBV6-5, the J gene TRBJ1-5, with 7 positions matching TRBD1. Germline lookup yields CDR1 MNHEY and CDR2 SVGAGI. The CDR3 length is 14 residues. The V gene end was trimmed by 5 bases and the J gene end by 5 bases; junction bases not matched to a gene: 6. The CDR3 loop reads CASSADRDYQPQHF. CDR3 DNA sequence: TGTGCCAGCAGTGCCGACAGGGACTATCAGCCCCAGCATTTT.

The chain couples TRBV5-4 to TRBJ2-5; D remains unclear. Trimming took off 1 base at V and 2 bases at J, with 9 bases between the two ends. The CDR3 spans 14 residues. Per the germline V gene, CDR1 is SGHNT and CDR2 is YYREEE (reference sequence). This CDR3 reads CASSLNGGQETQYF. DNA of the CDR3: TGTGCCAGCAGCTTGAATGGCGGTCAAGAGACCCAGTACTTC.

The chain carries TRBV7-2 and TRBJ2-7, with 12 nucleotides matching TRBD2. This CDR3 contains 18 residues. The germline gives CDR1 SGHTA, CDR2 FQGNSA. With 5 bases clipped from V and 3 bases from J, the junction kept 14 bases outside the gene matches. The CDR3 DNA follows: TGTGCCAGCAGCGGCGGACAGGGAAAACTAGCGGGAGGCTACGAGCAGTACTTC. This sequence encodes CASSGGQGKLAGGYEQYF.

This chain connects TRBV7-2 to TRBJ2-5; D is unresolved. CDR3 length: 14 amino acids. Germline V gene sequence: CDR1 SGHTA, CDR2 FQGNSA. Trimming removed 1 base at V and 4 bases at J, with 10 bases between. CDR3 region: CASSLGQAPETQYF. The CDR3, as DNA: TGTGCCAGCAGCTTAGGGCAGGCCCCAGAGACCCAGTACTTC.

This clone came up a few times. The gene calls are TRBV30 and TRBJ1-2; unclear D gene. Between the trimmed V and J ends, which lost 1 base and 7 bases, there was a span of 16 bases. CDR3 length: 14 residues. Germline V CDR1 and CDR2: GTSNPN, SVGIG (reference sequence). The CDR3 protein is CAWSEQSKDFGYTF. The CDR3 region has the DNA TGTGCCTGGAGTGAACAATCTAAGGACTTTGGCTACACCTTC.

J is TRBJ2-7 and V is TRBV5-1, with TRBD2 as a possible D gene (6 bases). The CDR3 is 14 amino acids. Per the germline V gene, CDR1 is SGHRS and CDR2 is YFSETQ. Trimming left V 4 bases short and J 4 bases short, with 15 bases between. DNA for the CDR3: TGCGCCAGCAGCCCCACACTAGCTGCTTACGAGCAGTACTTC. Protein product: CASSPTLAAYEQYF.

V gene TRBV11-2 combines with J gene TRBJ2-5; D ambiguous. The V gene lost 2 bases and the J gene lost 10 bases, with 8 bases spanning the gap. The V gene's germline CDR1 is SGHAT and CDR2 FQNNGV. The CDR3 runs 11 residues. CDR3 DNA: TGTGCCAGCAGCTTATCTTCTGACCAGTACTTC. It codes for CASSLSSDQYF. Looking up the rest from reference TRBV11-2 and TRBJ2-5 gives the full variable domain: EAGVAQSPRYKIIEKRQSVAFWCNPISGHATLYWYQQILGQGPKLLIQFQNNGVVDDSQLPKDRFSAERLKGVDSTLKIQPAKLEDSAVYLCASSLSSDQYFGPGTRLLVL.